Shown below are 27 T cell receptor beta chains from a single sample sequenced in a study of beta chain features in type 1 diabetes. cDNA synthesis used the whole RNA isolate, giving expressed TCRB sequences. The repertoire was sequenced with immunoSEQ multiplex PCR; TCRdb's copy has only in-frame clones and lacks some. This table holds 110,000 or so clones, around 40% found once. Sequencing used stem cell memory CD4+ T cells from blood. The receptors come from a woman between 18 and 30 years old in good health.

This sequence joins TRBV7-2 and TRBJ2-5; D remains unclear. The V end lost 5 bases, the J end lost 1 base, and 8 bases lay between the germline ends. Germline V gives CDR1 SGHTA, CDR2 FQGNSA. This CDR3 is built from 13 residues. In DNA form, the CDR3 reads TGTGCCAGCAGCCTCTCGGGCCAAGAGACCCAGTACTTC. This translates into CASSLSGQETQYF.

This chain uses TRBV27 with TRBJ2-1; TRBD2 matches 9 bases. The CDR3 is 15 residues long. Losses at the gene ends were 5 bases for V and 2 bases for J; bases not matched to a gene: 4. CDR1 is MNHEY and CDR2 is SMNVEV in the germline V gene (reference sequence). CDR3 loop: CASSPLAGTYNEQFF. DNA for the CDR3: TGTGCCAGCAGTCCCCTAGCGGGGACCTACAATGAGCAGTTCTTC.

This clone showed up just a few times. The V call is TRBV4-2, the J call TRBJ2-6, with 7 bases matching TRBD1. This CDR3 comprises 17 residues. The V gene's germline CDR1 is LGHNA and CDR2 YNFKEQ. V dropped 4 bases and J dropped 0; count of bases not matched to a gene: 6. The CDR3 coding sequence is TGTGCCAGCAGCCTAAAGACAGGGAACTCTGGGGCCAACGTCCTGACTTTC. Encoded protein: CASSLKTGNSGANVLTF.

The rearrangement joins TRBV2 to TRBJ2-4; D is unclear. From germline, CDR1 is SNHLY and CDR2 FYNNEI. V lost 1 base and J lost 0, with 7 bases in between. CDR3 length: 15 residues. CDR3 sequence (DNA): TGTGCCAGCAGTGAAGGGTGGCTAGCCAAAAACATTCAGTACTTC. This encodes CASSEGWLAKNIQYF.

This clone has a handful of counts. The V gene is TRBV14, the J gene TRBJ2-7, with 8 bases identical to TRBD1. Trimming took 5 bases from V and 0 from J; bases not matched to a gene: 6. This CDR3 is built from 15 residues. Germline V gene lookup returns CDR1 SGHDN and CDR2 FVKESK. The DNA of the CDR3 is TGTGCCAGCAGCAGGACAGGGCTTTCCTCCTACGAGCAGTACTTC. Its translation is CASSRTGLSSYEQYF.

This clone was seen a handful of times. The gene calls are TRBV5-4 and TRBJ1-1, with 7 bases that match TRBD1. The CDR3 sequence is 14 residues long. The germline V gene has CDR1 SGHNT and CDR2 YYREEE (reference sequence). V dropped 4 bases and J dropped 0; count of bases not matched to a gene: 3. The CDR3 sequence is CASSRDRLNTEAFF. The CDR3 coding sequence is TGTGCCAGCAGCCGGGACAGATTGAACACTGAAGCTTTCTTT.

This clone showed up just once. The rearrangement uses TRBV27 and TRBJ2-1, with D tentatively TRBD2 (6 bases). CDR1 and CDR2 (germline): MNHEY, SMNVEV (reference sequence). The V end lost 8 bases, the J end lost 2 bases, and 19 bases lay between the germline ends. The CDR3 spans 16 residues. CDR3 region: CASAGSGQSAYNEQFF. CDR3 sequence (DNA): TGTGCCAGCGCGGGATCCGGTCAGTCAGCCTACAATGAGCAGTTCTTC.

This clone has just a few counts. The chain uses TRBV7-2 and TRBJ1-2, with D possibly being TRBD1 (5 bases). Germline CDR1 SGHTA, CDR2 FQGNSA. V was shortened by 11 bases and J by 4 bases, with 17 bases between the two germline ends. This CDR3 is built from 13 residues. CDR3 coding DNA: TGTGCCGGTAGGCAGCCCGGGGGCTATGGCTACACCTTC. This codes for CAGRQPGGYGYTF.

This clone was detected only a few times. The chain combines TRBV11-2 with TRBJ1-1, with 10 bases fitting TRBD1. Trimming removed 4 bases from V and 1 base from J; junction bases left unmatched: 3. Germline V gene lookup returns CDR1 SGHAT and CDR2 FQNNGV. There are 15 residues in the CDR3. CDR3 sequence (DNA): TGTGCCAGCAGCTCCTGGACAGGGGGGAACACTGAAGCTTTCTTT. Translation: CASSSWTGGNTEAFF.

The chain uses TRBV28 and TRBJ2-1; TRBD2 agrees at 11 bases. CDR1 MDHEN and CDR2 SYDVKM come from the germline V gene. V was pared by 6 bases and J by 5 bases, with 9 bases of the junction left unmatched. The CDR3 sequence is 16 residues long. DNA of the CDR3: TGTGCCAGCAGCTCCGCTAGCGGGAGGAGGAACAATGAGCAGTTCTTC. Its translation is CASSSASGRRNNEQFF. The whole variable domain, filled in from reference TRBV28 and TRBJ2-1, reads DVKVTQSSRYLVKRTGEKVFLECVQDMDHENMFWYRQDPGLGLRLIYFSYDVKMKEKGDIPEGYSVSREKKERFSLILESASTNQTSMYLCASSSASGRRNNEQFFGPGTRLTVL.

The chain is built from TRBV14 and TRBJ2-5; 7 positions agree with TRBD1. The last part of the DNA fits TRBJ2-7 better; the J call may be wrong. The CDR3 covers 15 residues. Germline V gene sequence: CDR1 SGHDN, CDR2 FVKESK. The DNA for the CDR3 is TGTGCCAGCAGCCCATTGGACAGGCCCTCCTACGAGCAGTACTTC. Amino acids: CASSPLDRPSYEQYF.

The sample holds a few counts of this clone. The rearrangement joins TRBV11-2 to TRBJ2-4; TRBD2 matches at 8 bases. Germline lookup yields CDR1 SGHAT and CDR2 FQNNGV. The CDR3 covers 14 residues. V shed 1 base and J 15 bases; nucleotides not matched to a gene: 11. CDR3 nucleotides: TGTGCCAGCAGCTTAGCAGGGAGCGGGACTAGGACGTACTTC. This gives the protein CASSLAGSGTRTYF.

This clone was seen only a few times. This rearrangement joins TRBV7-9 to TRBJ1-2; 8 bases are a match to TRBD1. V lost 6 bases and J lost 4; bases outside the gene matches: 7. This CDR3 has 14 amino acids. CDR1 and CDR2 from the germline V gene are SEHNR and FQNEAQ (reference sequence). DNA for the CDR3: TGTGCCAGCAGACCCGCAGGGGGCAGCTATGGCTACACCTTC. Its protein is CASRPAGGSYGYTF.

V is TRBV28 and J is TRBJ2-1; 11 positions agree with TRBD2. CDR3 length equals 15 residues. The V gene end was trimmed by 7 bases and the J gene end by 4 bases; junction bases not matched to a gene: 6. From germline, CDR1 is MDHEN and CDR2 SYDVKM. CDR3 protein: CASNPSGRMYNEQFF. The CDR3 DNA reads as TGTGCCAGCAATCCTAGCGGGAGGATGTACAATGAGCAGTTCTTC.

This clone was counted a few times. V usage is TRBV29-1 and J usage is TRBJ2-6, with D uncertain. Trimming stripped 4 bases from V and 3 bases from J, with 7 bases between. Germline assignment: CDR1 SQVTM and CDR2 ANQGSEA. This CDR3 is built from 13 residues. CDR3: CSVGGIGANVLTF. CDR3 coding DNA: TGCAGCGTTGGAGGTATTGGGGCCAACGTCCTGACTTTC.

The rearrangement uses TRBV2 and TRBJ2-3, with a possible D match to TRBD2 (5 bases). The germline V gene encodes CDR1 SNHLY and CDR2 FYNNEI. Trimming took off 3 bases at V and 6 bases at J, with 19 bases between the two ends. This CDR3 spans 16 amino acids. The chain's CDR3 is CASSDWRPKRPDTQYF. The CDR3 DNA is TGTGCCAGCAGTGACTGGAGGCCGAAAAGACCGGATACGCAGTATTTT.

The chain recombines TRBV30 with TRBJ1-2; no reliable D call. This CDR3 is 13 amino acids long. The germline V and J ends were trimmed by 2 bases and 7 bases, with 14 bases remaining between them. Looked up from germline, CDR1 is GTSNPN and CDR2 is SVGIG (reference sequence). DNA of the CDR3: TGTGCCTGGAGTCGGGGAGGGAAGGGTGGCTACACCTTC. This sequence encodes CAWSRGGKGGYTF.

This clone was detected only a few times. The chain is built from TRBV7-2 and TRBJ1-5, with TRBD1 matching over 7 bases. CDR3 size: 14 residues. The V gene end was trimmed by 4 bases and the J gene end by 5 bases; junction bases not matched to a gene: 5. Germline values: CDR1 SGHTA, CDR2 FQGNSA. In DNA, the CDR3 is TGTGCCAGCAGCTCCTGGACAGGAGATCAGCCCCAGCATTTT. Its translation is CASSSWTGDQPQHF. The full variable domain, completed using reference TRBV7-2 and TRBJ1-5, is GAGVSQSPSNKVTEKGKDVELRCDPISGHTALYWYRQSLGQGLEFLIYFQGNSAPDKSGLPSDRFSAERTGGSVSTLTIQRTQQEDSAVYLCASSSWTGDQPQHFGDGTRLSIL.

This clone was detected a few times. The chain uses TRBV7-2 and TRBJ1-3; tentatively, D is TRBD1 (6 bases). The CDR3 runs to 16 residues. Germline V gene data show CDR1 as SGHTA and CDR2 as FQGNSA. V lost 5 bases, J lost 1 base, and 15 bases lay in between. CDR3 region: CASSPRQDFSGNTIYF. The CDR3 nucleotides are TGTGCCAGCAGCCCTCGACAGGATTTTTCTGGAAACACCATATATTTT. The full variable domain, its missing parts supplied by reference TRBV7-2 and TRBJ1-3, is GAGVSQSPSNKVTEKGKDVELRCDPISGHTALYWYRQSLGQGLEFLIYFQGNSAPDKSGLPSDRFSAERTGGSVSTLTIQRTQQEDSAVYLCASSPRQDFSGNTIYFGEGSWLTVV.

This clone has more than one count but fewer than ten. The V call is TRBV9, the J call TRBJ1-1; no clear D. Germline loops: CDR1 SGDLS, CDR2 YYNGEE. The CDR3 runs to 14 residues. The V end lost 4 bases, the J end lost 6 bases, and 16 bases lay between the germline ends. This CDR3 reads CASSPGREYPEAFF. As DNA, the CDR3 is TGTGCCAGCAGCCCTGGACGGGAGTACCCTGAAGCTTTCTTT.

The chain links TRBV5-1 to TRBJ1-1, with 7 bases identical to TRBD1. The germline V gene encodes CDR1 SGHRS and CDR2 YFSETQ. V lost 5 bases and J lost 0; bases outside the gene matches: 4. This CDR3 is 14 amino acids long. The CDR3 nucleotides are TGCGCCAGCAGGCCCGGGACAGTGAACACTGAAGCTTTCTTT. Amino acids: CASRPGTVNTEAFF.

The rearrangement joins TRBV6-1 to TRBJ2-5; 7 nucleotides match TRBD2. The end of the DNA fits TRBJ2-7 better, so the J call may be wrong. Germline-derived CDR1 and CDR2 are MNHNS and SASEGT. This CDR3 region has 15 residues. This CDR3 is CASSDRGRASYEQYF. The CDR3 DNA follows: TGTGCCAGCAGTGATAGAGGGAGGGCATCCTACGAGCAGTACTTC.

This clone was seen only a few times. The rearrangement links TRBV7-2 to TRBJ2-6; D is possibly TRBD2 (6 bases). The ends were cut back, 0 bases at V and 4 bases at J, with 13 bases in the middle. The CDR3 covers 17 residues. Germline values: CDR1 SGHTA, CDR2 FQGNSA. In DNA form, the CDR3 reads TGTGCCAGCAGCTTAGCGGGGGGTAAACGCGGGGCCAACGTCCTGACTTTC. It yields the protein CASSLAGGKRGANVLTF.

V is TRBV11-2 and J is TRBJ2-3; a possible D gene is TRBD2 (7 bases). Trimming stripped 1 base from V and 0 bases from J, with 20 bases between. Germline V gene data show CDR1 as SGHAT and CDR2 as FQNNGV. This CDR3 has 19 residues. CDR3 DNA sequence: TGTGCCAGCAGCTTAGTTGGGAGGGCCCCAGGGGCCAGCACAGATACGCAGTATTTT. It specifies CASSLVGRAPGASTDTQYF.

This clone was counted ten times or more. V is TRBV29-1 and J is TRBJ2-1; D is ambiguous. The CDR3 is 13 amino acids. Germline lookup yields CDR1 SQVTM and CDR2 ANQGSEA. Trimming removed 6 bases from V and 3 bases from J, with 12 bases in between. The chain's CDR3 is CSVRSTSYNEQFF. In DNA, the CDR3 is TGCAGCGTGCGTAGCACCAGCTACAATGAGCAGTTCTTC.

V usage is TRBV7-2 and J usage is TRBJ1-2; 12 positions agree with TRBD1. CDR3 size: 18 residues. The germline V gene encodes CDR1 SGHTA and CDR2 FQGNSA. The ends lost 2 bases at V and 5 bases at J; junction bases unmatched: 12. CDR3 amino acids: CASSLMGGTGGAVYGYTF. The CDR3 bases are TGTGCCAGCAGCTTAATGGGGGGGACAGGGGGCGCGGTTTATGGCTACACCTTC. Drawing the rest from reference TRBV7-2 and TRBJ1-2, the complete variable domain is GAGVSQSPSNKVTEKGKDVELRCDPISGHTALYWYRQSLGQGLEFLIYFQGNSAPDKSGLPSDRFSAERTGGSVSTLTIQRTQQEDSAVYLCASSLMGGTGGAVYGYTFGSGTRLTVV.

This clone was recorded a few times. The CDR3 DNA sequence: TGCGCCAGCAGCACTAGCGGACTATTTTGGGAGCAGTACTTC. Its protein product is CASSTSGLFWEQYF. The V gene is TRBV5-1, the J gene TRBJ2-7; 8 bases are shared with TRBD2. The CDR3 runs to 14 residues. V shed 4 bases and J 7 bases; nucleotides not matched to a gene: 10. Germline V gene sequence: CDR1 SGHRS, CDR2 YFSETQ. The full variable domain, its missing parts supplied by reference TRBV5-1 and TRBJ2-7, is KAGVTQTPRYLIKTRGQQVTLSCSPISGHRSVSWYQQTPGQGLQFLFEYFSETQRNKGNFPGRFSGRQFSNSRSEMNVSTLELGDSALYLCASSTSGLFWEQYFGPGTRLTVT.